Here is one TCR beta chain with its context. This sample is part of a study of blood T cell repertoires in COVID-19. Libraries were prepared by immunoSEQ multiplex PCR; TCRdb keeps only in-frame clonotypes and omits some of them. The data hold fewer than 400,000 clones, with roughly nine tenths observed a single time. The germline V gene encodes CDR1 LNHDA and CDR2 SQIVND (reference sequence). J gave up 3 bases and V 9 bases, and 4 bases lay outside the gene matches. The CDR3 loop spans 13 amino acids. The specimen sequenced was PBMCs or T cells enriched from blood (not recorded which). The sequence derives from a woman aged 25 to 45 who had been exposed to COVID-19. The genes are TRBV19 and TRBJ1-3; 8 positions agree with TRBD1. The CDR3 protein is CASTGGIGNTIYF. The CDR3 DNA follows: TGTGCCAGCACAGGGGGGATTGGAAACACCATATATTTT.